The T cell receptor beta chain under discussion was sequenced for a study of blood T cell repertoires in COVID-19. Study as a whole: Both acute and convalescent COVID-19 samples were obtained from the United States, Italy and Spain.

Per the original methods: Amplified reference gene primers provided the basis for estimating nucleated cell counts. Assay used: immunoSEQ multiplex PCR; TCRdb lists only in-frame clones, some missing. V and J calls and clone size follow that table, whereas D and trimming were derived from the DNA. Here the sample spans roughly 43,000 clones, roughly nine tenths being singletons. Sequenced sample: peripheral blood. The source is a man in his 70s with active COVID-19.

The CDR3 sequence is CASNYLYTRTDTQYF. The CDR3 nucleotides are TGTGCCAGTAATTACCTCTATACCCGCACAGATACGCAGTATTTT. The chain recombines TRBV19 with TRBJ2-3; D unresolved. There are 15 residues in the CDR3. CDR1 is LNHDA and CDR2 is SQIVND in the germline V gene (reference sequence). V was pared by 7 bases and J by 1 base, with 15 bases between.